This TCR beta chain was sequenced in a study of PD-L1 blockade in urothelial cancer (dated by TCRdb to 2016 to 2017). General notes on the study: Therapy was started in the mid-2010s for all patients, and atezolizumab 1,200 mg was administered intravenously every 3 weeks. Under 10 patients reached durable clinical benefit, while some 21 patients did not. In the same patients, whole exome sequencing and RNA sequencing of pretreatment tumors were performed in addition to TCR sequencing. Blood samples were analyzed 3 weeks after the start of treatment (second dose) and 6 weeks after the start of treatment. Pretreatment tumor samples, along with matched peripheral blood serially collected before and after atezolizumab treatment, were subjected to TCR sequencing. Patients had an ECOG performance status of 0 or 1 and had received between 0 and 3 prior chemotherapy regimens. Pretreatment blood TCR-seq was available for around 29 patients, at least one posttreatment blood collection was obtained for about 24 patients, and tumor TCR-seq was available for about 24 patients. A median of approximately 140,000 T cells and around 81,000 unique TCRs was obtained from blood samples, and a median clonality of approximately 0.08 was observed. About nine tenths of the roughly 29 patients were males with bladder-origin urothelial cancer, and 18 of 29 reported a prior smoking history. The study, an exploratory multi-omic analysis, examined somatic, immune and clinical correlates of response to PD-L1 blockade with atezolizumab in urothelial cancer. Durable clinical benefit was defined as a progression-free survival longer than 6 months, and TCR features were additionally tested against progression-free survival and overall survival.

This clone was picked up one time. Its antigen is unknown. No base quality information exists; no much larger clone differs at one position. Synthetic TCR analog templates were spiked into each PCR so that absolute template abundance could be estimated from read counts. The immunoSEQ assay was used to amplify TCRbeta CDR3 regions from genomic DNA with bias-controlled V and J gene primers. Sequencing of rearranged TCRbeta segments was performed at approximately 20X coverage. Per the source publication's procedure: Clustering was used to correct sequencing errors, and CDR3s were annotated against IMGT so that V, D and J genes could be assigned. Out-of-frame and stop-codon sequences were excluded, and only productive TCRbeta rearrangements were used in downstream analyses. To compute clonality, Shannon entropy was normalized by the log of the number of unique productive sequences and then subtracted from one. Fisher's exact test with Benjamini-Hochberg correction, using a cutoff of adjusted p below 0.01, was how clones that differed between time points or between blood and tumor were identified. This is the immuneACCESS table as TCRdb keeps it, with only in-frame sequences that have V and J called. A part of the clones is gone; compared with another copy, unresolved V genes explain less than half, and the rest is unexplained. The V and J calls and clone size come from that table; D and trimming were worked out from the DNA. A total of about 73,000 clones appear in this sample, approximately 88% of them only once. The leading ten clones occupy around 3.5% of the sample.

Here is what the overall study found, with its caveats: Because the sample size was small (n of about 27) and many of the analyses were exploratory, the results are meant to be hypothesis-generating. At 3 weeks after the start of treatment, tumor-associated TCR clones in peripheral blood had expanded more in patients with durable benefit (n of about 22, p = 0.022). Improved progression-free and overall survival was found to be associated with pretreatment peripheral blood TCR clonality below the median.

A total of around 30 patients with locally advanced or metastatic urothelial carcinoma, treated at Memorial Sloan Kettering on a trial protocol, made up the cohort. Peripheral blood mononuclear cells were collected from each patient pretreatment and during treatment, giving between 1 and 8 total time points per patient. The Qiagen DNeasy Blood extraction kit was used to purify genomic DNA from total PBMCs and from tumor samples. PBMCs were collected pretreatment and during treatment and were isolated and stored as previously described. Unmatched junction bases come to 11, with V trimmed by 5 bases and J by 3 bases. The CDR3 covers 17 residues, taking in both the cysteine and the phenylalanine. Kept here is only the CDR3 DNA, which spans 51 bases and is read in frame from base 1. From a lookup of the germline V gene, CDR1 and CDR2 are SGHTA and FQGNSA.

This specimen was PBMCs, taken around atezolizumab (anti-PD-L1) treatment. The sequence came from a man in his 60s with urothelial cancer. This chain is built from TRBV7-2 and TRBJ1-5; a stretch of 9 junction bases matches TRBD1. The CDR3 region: CASSPRRGTGNNQPQHF. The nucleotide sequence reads TGTGCCAGCAGCCCACGTCGAGGGACAGGGAACAATCAGCCCCAGCATTTT.